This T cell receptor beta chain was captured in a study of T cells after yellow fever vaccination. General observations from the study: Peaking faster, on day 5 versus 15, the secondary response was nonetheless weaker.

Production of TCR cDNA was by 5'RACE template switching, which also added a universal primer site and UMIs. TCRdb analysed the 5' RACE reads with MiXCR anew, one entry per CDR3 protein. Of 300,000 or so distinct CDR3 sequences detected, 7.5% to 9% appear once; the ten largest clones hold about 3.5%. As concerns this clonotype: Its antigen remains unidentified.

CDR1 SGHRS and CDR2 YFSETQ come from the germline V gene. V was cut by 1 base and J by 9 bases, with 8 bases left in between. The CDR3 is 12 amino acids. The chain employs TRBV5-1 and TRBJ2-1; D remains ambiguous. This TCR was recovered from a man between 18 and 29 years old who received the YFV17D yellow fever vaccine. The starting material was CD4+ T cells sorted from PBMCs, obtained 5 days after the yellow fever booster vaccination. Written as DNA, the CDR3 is TGCGCCAGCAGCTTGACTGCTACTGAGCAGTTCTTC. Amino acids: CASSLTATEQFF.